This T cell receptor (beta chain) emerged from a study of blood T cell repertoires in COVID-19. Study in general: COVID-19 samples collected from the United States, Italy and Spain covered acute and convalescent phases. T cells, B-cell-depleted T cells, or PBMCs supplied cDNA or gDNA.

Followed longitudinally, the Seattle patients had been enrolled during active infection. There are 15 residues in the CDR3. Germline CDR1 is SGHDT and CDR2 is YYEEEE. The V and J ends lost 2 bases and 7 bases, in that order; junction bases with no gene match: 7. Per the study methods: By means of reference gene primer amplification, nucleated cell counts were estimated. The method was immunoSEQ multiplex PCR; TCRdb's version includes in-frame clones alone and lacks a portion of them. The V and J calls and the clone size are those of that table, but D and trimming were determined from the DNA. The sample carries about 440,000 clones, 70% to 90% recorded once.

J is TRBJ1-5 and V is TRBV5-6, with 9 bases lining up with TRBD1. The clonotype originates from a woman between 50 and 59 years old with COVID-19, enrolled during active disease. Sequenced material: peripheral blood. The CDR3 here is CASSFGTGPNQPQHF. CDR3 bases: TGTGCCAGCAGCTTTGGGACAGGGCCGAACCAGCCCCAGCATTTT. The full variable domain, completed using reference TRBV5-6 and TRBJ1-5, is DAGVTQSPTHLIKTRGQQVTLRCSPKSGHDTVSWYQQALGQGPQFIFQYYEEEERQRGNFPDRFSGHQFPNYSSELNVNALLLGDSALYLCASSFGTGPNQPQHFGDGTRLSIL.